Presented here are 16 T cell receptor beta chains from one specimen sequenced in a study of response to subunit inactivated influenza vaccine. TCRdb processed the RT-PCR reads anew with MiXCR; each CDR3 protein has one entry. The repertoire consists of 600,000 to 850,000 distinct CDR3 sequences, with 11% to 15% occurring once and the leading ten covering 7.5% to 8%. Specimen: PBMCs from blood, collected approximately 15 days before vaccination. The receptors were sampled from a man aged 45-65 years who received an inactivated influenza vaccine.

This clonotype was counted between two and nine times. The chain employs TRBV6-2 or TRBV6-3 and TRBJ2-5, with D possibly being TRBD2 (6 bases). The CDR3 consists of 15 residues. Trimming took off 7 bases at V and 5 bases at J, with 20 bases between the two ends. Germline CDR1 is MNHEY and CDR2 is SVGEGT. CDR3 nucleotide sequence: TGTGCCAGCAACCGGCGGGGAGAACTGGGGGAGACCCAGTACTTC. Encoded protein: CASNRRGELGETQYF.

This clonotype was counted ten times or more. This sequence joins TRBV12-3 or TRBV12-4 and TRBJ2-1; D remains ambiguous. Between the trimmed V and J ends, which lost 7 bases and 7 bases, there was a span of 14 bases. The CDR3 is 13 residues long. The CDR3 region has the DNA TGTGCCAGCAAGGCAGGCTACGAGAATGAGCAGTTCTTC. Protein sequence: CASKAGYENEQFF.

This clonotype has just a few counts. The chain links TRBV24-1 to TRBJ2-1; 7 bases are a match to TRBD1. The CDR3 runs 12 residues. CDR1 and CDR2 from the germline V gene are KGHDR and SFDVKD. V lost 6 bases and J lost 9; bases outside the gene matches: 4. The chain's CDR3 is CATSWTGFEQFF. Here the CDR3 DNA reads TGTGCCACCAGTTGGACAGGTTTTGAGCAGTTCTTC.

CDR3 sequence: CASSHYYDIDNSPLHF. The CDR3 DNA reads TGTGCCAGCAGCCACTACTATGACATCGATAATTCACCCCTCCACTTT. The chain has TRBV28 and TRBJ1-6, with D uncertain. V gave up 6 bases and J gave up 5 bases, with 17 bases separating them. CDR1 is MDHEN, CDR2 SYDVKM, per germline. This CDR3 is 16 amino acids long.

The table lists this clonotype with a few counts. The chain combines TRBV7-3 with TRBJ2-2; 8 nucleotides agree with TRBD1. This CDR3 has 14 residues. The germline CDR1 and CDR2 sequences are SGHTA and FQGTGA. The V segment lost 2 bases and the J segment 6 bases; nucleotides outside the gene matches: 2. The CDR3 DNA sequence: TGTGCCAGCAGCTTAGCACAGGGGGCCGGGGAGCTGTTTTTT. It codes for CASSLAQGAGELFF.

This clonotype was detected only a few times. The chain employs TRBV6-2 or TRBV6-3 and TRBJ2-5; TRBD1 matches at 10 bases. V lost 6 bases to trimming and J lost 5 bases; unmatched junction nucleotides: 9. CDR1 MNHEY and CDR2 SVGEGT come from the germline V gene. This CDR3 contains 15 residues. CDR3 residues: CASRTLDRGLETQYF. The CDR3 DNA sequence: TGTGCCAGCAGGACCCTAGACAGGGGGCTGGAGACCCAGTACTTC.

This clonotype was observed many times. The CDR3 spells CASSTAGGLGSPLHF. The CDR3 nucleotides are TGTGCCAGCAGCACCGCCGGGGGGCTTGGTTCACCCCTCCACTTT. V usage is TRBV12-3 or TRBV12-4 and J usage is TRBJ1-6, with D maybe TRBD1 (6 bases). The CDR3 has 15 amino acids. Trimming removed 6 bases from V and 9 bases from J, with 18 bases in between.

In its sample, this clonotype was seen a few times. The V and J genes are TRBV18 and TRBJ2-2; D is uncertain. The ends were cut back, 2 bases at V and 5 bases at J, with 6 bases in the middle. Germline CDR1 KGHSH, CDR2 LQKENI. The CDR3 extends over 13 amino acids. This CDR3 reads CASSPKETGELFF. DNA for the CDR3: TGTGCCAGCTCACCAAAGGAGACCGGGGAGCTGTTTTTT.

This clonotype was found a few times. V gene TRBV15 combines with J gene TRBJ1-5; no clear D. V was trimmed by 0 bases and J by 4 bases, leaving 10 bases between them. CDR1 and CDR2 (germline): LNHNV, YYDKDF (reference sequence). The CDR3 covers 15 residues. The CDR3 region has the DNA TGTGCCACCAGCAGAGATAAAGGGCTGAATCAGCCCCAGCATTTT. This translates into CATSRDKGLNQPQHF. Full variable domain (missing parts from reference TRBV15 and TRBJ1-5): DAMVIQNPRYQVTQFGKPVTLSCSQTLNHNVMYWYQQKSSQAPKLLFHYYDKDFNNEADTPDNFQSRRPNTSFCFLDIRSPGLGDTAMYLCATSRDKGLNQPQHFGDGTRLSIL.

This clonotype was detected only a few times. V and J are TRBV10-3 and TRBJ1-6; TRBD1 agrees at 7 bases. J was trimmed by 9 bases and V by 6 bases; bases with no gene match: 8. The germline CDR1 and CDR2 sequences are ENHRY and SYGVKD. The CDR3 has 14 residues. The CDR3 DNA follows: TGTGCCATCAGAGTAGGGGGCGAGGGTTCACCCCTCCACTTT. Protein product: CAIRVGGEGSPLHF.

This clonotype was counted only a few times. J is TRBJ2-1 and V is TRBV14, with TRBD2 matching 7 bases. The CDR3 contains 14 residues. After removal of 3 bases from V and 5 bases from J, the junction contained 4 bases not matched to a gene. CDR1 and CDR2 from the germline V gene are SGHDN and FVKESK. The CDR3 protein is CASSQAGANNEQFF. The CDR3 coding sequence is TGTGCCAGCAGCCAGGCGGGAGCCAACAATGAGCAGTTCTTC.

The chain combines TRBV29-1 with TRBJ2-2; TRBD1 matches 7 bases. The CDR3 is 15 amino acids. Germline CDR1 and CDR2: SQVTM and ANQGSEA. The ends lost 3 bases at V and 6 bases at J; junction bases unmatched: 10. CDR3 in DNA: TGCAGCGTTGAGTTACAGGGGTCTGGCCCCGGGGAGCTGTTTTTT. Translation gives CSVELQGSGPGELFF.

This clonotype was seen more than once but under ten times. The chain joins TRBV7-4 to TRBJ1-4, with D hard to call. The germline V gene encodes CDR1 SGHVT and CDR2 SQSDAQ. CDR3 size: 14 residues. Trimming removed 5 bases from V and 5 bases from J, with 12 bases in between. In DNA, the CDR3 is TGTGCCAGCAGCCTAGAAGAGGAAAATGAAAAACTGTTTTTT. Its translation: CASSLEEENEKLFF.

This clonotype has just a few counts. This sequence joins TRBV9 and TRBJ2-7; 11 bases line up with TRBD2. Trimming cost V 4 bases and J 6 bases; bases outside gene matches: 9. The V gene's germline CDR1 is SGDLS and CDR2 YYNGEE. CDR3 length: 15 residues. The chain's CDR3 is CASSSVAGGLGEQYF. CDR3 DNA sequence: TGTGCCAGCAGCTCGGTAGCGGGAGGGCTCGGCGAGCAGTACTTC.

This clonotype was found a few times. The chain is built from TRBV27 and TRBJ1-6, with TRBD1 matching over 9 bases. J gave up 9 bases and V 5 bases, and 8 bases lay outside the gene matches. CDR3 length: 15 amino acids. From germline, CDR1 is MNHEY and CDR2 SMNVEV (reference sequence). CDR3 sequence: CASSLWDRVASPLHF. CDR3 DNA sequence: TGTGCCAGCAGTCTGTGGGACAGGGTCGCTTCACCCCTCCACTTT.

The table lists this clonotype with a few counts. The CDR3 region is CSAQLWGDTQYF. CDR3 in DNA: TGCAGTGCGCAACTCTGGGGAGATACGCAGTATTTT. V usage is TRBV20-1 and J usage is TRBJ2-3, with D unresolved. From germline, CDR1 is DFQATT and CDR2 SNEGSKA (reference sequence). This CDR3 contains 12 residues. V was pared by 6 bases and J by 5 bases, with 12 bases between.